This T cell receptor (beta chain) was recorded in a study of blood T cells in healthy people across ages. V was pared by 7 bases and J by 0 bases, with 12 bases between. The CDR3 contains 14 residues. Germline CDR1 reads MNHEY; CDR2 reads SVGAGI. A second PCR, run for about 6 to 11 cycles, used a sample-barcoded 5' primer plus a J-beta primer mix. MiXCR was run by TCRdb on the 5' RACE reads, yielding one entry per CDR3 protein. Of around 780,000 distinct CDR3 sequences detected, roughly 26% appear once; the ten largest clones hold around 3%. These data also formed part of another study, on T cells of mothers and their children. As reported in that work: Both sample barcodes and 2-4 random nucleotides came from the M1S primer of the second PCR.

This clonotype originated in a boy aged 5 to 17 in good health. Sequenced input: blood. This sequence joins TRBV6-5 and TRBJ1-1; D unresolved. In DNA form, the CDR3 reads TGTGCCAGCACCAGCGGGCTGATGAACACTGAAGCTTTCTTT. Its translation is CASTSGLMNTEAFF.